Listed below are T cell receptor beta chains from one sample, sequenced in a study of cytomegalovirus exposure and HLA in healthy donors. Clones were sequenced by immunoSEQ multiplex PCR, and TCRdb holds only the in-frame ones, with some missing. This sample has fewer than 200,000 clones, with about 89% found just once. The sample taken for sequencing was PBMCs. Receptor source: a man younger than 30 in good health and CMV-seropositive. Each CDR3 is given with its conserved first and last residue. D genes are given only for firm matches. Clone size is given for some rows only: seen once, a few or many times, or a class if the clone is expanded.

>TRBD1|-|TRBJ1-1|14|TRBV5-1
CASSPGQAALEAFF
TGCGCCAGCAGTCCGGGACAGGCGGCCCTTGAAGCTTTCTTT
>-|-|TRBJ2-5|15|TRBV5-3
CARSLFSLGEETQYF
TGTGCCAGAAGCTTGTTTAGTTTGGGCGAAGAGACCCAGTACTTC
>-|-|TRBJ1-1|11|TRBV28
CASNRYTEAFF
TGTGCCAGCAACAGGTACACTGAAGCTTTCTTT
>TRBD1|-|TRBJ1-2|15|TRBV5-8
CASSSDRAASYGYTF
TGTGCCAGCAGCTCCGACAGGGCGGCGTCCTATGGCTACACCTTC
>-|-|TRBJ2-3|16|TRBV6-6
CASSYLTSWGPDTQYF
TGTGCCAGCAGTTACCTGACTAGCTGGGGGCCAGATACGCAGTATTTT
>TRBD1|few|TRBJ1-4|10|TRBV2
CASRGQELFF
TGTGCCAGCAGAGGACAGGAACTGTTTTTT
>-|-|TRBJ1-2|12|TRBV7-3
CASSSTGYGYTF
TGTGCCAGCAGCAGCACAGGCTATGGCTACACCTTC
>-|-|TRBJ1-1|13|TRBV11-3
CASSLRENTEAFF
TGTGCCAGCAGCCTGCGGGAGAACACTGAAGCTTTCTTT
>-|-|TRBJ1-3|15|TRBV10-3
CAISETGSGWNTIYF
TGTGCCATCAGTGAGACGGGTAGTGGTTGGAACACCATATATTTT
>TRBD2|-|TRBJ2-3|14|TRBV19
CASREIAGADTQYF
TGTGCCAGTAGGGAAATAGCGGGAGCCGATACGCAGTATTTT
>-|-|TRBJ1-5|15|TRBV19
CASSNAANSNQPQHF
TGTGCCAGTAGTAACGCGGCGAATAGCAATCAGCCCCAGCATTTT
>-|-|TRBJ1-5|15|TRBV27
CASTSSSGGNQPQHF
TGTGCCAGCACCAGCTCGTCGGGGGGCAATCAGCCCCAGCATTTT
>-|-|TRBJ1-1|14|TRBV18
CASSDRRTPGEAFF
TGTGCCAGCTCAGACCGCAGGACACCTGGTGAAGCTTTCTTT
>-|-|TRBJ1-2|19|TRBV16
CASSPTGGRSKVTNYGYTF
TGTGCCAGCAGCCCCACGGGAGGGAGGTCGAAGGTGACTAACTATGGCTACACCTTC
>-|-|TRBJ2-1|14|TRBV15
CATSRQNSYNEQFF
TGTGCCACCAGCAGACAAAACTCCTACAATGAGCAGTTCTTC
>TRBD1|-|TRBJ2-7|17|TRBV27
CASSFRRPGQVGGEQYF
TGTGCCAGCAGTTTTAGACGCCCGGGACAGGTGGGTGGGGAGCAGTACTTC
>TRBD2|-|TRBJ2-3|15|TRBV10-3
CAISDSGDYTDTQYF
TGTGCCATCAGTGATAGCGGGGACTACACAGATACGCAGTATTTT
>TRBD1|-|TRBJ2-7|19|TRBV18
CASSPPPGQDVFGLAEQYF
TGTGCCAGCTCACCTCCACCGGGACAGGATGTATTTGGGCTAGCCGAGCAGTACTTC
>-|-|TRBJ2-7|13|TRBV4-2
CASSQYMAYEQYF
TGTGCCAGCAGCCAGTACATGGCCTACGAGCAGTACTTC
>TRBD2|-|TRBJ2-5|20|TRBV6-1
CASSEVGLAGIGLNQETQYF
TGTGCCAGCAGTGAAGTCGGACTAGCGGGGATAGGACTCAACCAAGAGACCCAGTACTTC
>TRBD1|-|TRBJ1-2|15|TRBV30
CAWTGTGGAGYGYTF
TGTGCCTGGACCGGGACAGGGGGCGCCGGCTATGGCTACACCTTC
>-|-|TRBJ2-7|17|TRBV27
CASSSKNPGRISYEQYF
TGTGCCAGCAGTTCAAAAAACCCGGGAAGAATCTCCTACGAGCAGTACTTC
>-|few|TRBJ2-2|11|TRBV6-1
CATSFTGELFF
TGTGCCACCAGCTTCACCGGGGAGCTGTTTTTT
>TRBD2|-|TRBJ2-7|15|TRBV28
CATLGREKLSYEQYF
TGTGCCACCCTCGGGAGGGAAAAACTATCCTACGAGCAGTACTTC
>-|-|TRBJ2-5|13|TRBV10-3
CAIRDSYQETQYF
TGTGCCATCCGGGACTCCTATCAAGAGACCCAGTACTTC
>TRBD2|-|TRBJ2-7|14|TRBV7-2
CASSARLANSEQYF
TGTGCCAGCAGCGCACGACTAGCCAACAGCGAGCAGTACTTC
>TRBD2|-|TRBJ2-1|15|TRBV6-4
CASRTSASSYNEQFF
TGTGCCAGCAGAACTAGCGCCAGCTCCTACAATGAGCAGTTCTTC
>TRBD2|-|TRBJ2-1|21|TRBV7-8
CASSFPASAPLADFSYNEQFF
TGTGCCAGCAGCTTTCCAGCTTCGGCCCCGCTAGCGGACTTCTCCTACAATGAGCAGTTCTTC
>-|-|TRBJ2-4|18|TRBV7-2
CASSLFLFPEGAKNIQYF
TGTGCCAGCAGCTTGTTTCTCTTTCCGGAGGGGGCCAAAAACATTCAGTACTTC
>-|-|TRBJ2-2|16|TRBV5-1
CATPQAGRKNTGELFF
TGCGCCACCCCCCAAGCGGGCAGAAAGAACACCGGGGAGCTGTTTTTT
>-|-|TRBJ1-3|14|TRBV6-5
CASRGGVESDTIYF
TGTGCCAGCAGAGGGGGAGTGGAAAGTGACACCATATATTTT
>-|-|TRBJ2-7|14|TRBV7-9
CASSFGLTSYEQYF
TGTGCCAGCAGCTTTGGACTGACCTCCTACGAGCAGTACTTC
>-|-|TRBJ2-2|13|TRBV7-2
CASSPTRAGELFF
TGTGCCAGCAGCCCTACTAGGGCCGGGGAGCTGTTTTTT
>-|-|TRBJ2-1|17|TRBV19
CASSIGSPAGPYNEQFF
TGTGCCAGTAGTATAGGTTCTCCGGCGGGGCCGTACAATGAGCAGTTCTTC
>-|-|TRBJ1-6|15|TRBV5-6
CASSLVSNRNSPLHF
TGTGCCAGCAGCTTGGTTAGCAACCGGAATTCACCCCTCCACTTT
>TRBD2|-|TRBJ2-7|15|TRBV4-2
CASSFGTSRGYEQYF
TGTGCCAGCAGCTTCGGGACTAGCCGCGGCTACGAGCAGTACTTC
>-|-|TRBJ2-2|13|TRBV6-5
CASTLRGAGELFF
TGTGCCAGCACCCTGAGAGGAGCCGGGGAGCTGTTTTTT
>-|-|TRBJ1-2|13|TRBV5-4
CASMTPANYGYTF
TGTGCCAGCATGACACCAGCTAACTATGGCTACACCTTC
>-|-|TRBJ2-2|14|TRBV30
CAWSPLASTGELFF
TGTGCCTGGAGTCCACTAGCCTCGACCGGGGAGCTGTTTTTT
>-|-|TRBJ2-3|13|TRBV9
CASSEGVGDTQYF
TGTGCCAGCAGCGAGGGGGTTGGGGATACGCAGTATTTT
>TRBD1|-|TRBJ1-1|14|TRBV18
CASSPGQAGTEAFF
TGTGCCAGCTCACCCGGACAGGCGGGCACTGAAGCTTTCTTT
>-|-|TRBJ2-3|14|TRBV7-8
CASSHVGAGDTQYF
TGTGCCAGCAGCCACGTTGGAGCGGGAGATACGCAGTATTTT
>TRBD1|few|TRBJ2-7|14|TRBV7-9
CASSQGQNPYEQYF
TGTGCCAGCAGCCAGGGACAGAACCCCTACGAGCAGTACTTC
>-|-|TRBJ2-7|15|TRBV4-3
CASSQSPQESYEQYF
TGCGCCAGCAGCCAATCGCCACAGGAATCCTACGAGCAGTACTTC
>TRBD1|-|TRBJ1-2|14|TRBV10-3
CAIWMGQHNYGYTF
TGTGCCATTTGGATGGGACAGCACAACTATGGCTACACCTTC
>TRBD1|-|TRBJ2-7|15|TRBV4-1
CASSQELYRGYEQYF
TGCGCCAGCAGCCAAGAATTGTACAGGGGTTACGAGCAGTACTTC
>-|-|TRBJ1-4|13|TRBV7-2
CASKGQPNEKLFF
TGTGCCAGCAAAGGACAGCCTAATGAAAAACTGTTTTTT
>TRBD2|-|TRBJ2-3|16|TRBV5-1
CASSQRGAGQLDTQYF
TGCGCCAGCAGCCAGCGGGGGGCCGGCCAACTCGATACGCAGTATTTT
>TRBD1|-|TRBJ1-5|16|TRBV19
CASSERQGALNQPQHF
TGTGCCAGTAGTGAAAGGCAGGGGGCTTTGAATCAGCCCCAGCATTTT
>TRBD2|-|TRBJ2-1|16|TRBV7-3
CASSGSGTREYNEQFF
TGTGCCAGCAGCGGCTCCGGGACTAGAGAATACAATGAGCAGTTCTTC
>TRBD1|-|TRBJ1-6|14|TRBV9
CASSVVDRGSPLHF
TGTGCCAGCAGCGTAGTGGACAGGGGCTCACCCCTCCACTTT
>TRBD2|-|TRBJ2-1|17|TRBV4-3
CASSQDRTSGIYNEQFF
TGCGCCAGCAGCCAAGACCGGACTAGCGGTATCTACAATGAGCAGTTCTTC
>TRBD1|-|TRBJ2-2|16|TRBV9
CASSFDKTGGTGELFF
TGTGCCAGCAGCTTTGACAAAACAGGGGGAACCGGGGAGCTGTTTTTT